This entry is about one TCR beta chain. This specimen comes from a study of T cell changes during pregnancy in multiple sclerosis. The CDR3 has 11 residues. CDR1 SNHLY and CDR2 FYNNEI come from the germline V gene. V shed 6 bases and J shed 5 bases, with 8 bases lying between them. Clones were read by immunoSEQ multiplex PCR, and TCRdb kept only the in-frame ones, dropping some. The table has tens of thousands of clones, under 95% seen once. Sequenced here: CD4+ T cells from peripheral blood mononuclear cells, sampled in the second trimester of pregnancy. The clonotype was recovered from a female donor in good health, enrolled as a control in a pregnancy study. The chain recombines TRBV2 with TRBJ2-7, with a weak D call TRBD1 (5 bases). The CDR3 region has the DNA TGTGCCAGCAGCCAGGGTGACGAGCAGTACTTC. Translating gives CASSQGDEQYF.